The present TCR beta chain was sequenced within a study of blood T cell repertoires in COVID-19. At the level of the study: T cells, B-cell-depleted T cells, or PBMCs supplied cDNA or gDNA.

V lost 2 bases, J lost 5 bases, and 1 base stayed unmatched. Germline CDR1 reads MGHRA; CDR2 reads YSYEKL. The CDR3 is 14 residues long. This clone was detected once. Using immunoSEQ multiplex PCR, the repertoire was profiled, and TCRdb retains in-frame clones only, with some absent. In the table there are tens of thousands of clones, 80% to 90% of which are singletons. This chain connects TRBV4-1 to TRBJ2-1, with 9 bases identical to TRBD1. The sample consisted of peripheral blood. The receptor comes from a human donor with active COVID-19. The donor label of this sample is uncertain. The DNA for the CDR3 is TGCGCCAGCAGCCAACGGACAGGGGACAATGAGCAGTTCTTC. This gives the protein CASSQRTGDNEQFF.